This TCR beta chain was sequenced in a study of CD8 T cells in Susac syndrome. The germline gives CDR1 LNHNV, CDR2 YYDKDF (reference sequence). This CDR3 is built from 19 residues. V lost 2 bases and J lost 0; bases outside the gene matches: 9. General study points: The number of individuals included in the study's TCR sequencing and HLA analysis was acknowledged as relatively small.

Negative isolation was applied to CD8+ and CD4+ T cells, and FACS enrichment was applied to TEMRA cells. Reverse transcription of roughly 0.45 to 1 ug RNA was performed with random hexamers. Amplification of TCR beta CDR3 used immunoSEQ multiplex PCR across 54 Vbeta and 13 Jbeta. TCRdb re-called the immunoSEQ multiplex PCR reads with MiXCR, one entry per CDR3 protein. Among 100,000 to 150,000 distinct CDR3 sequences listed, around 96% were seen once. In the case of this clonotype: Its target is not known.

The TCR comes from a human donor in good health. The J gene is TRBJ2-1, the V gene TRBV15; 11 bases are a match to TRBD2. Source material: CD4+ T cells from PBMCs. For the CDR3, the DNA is TGTGCCACCAGCAGAACCCTGACTAGCGGGAAGGGCTCCTACAATGAGCAGTTCTTC. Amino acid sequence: CATSRTLTSGKGSYNEQFF.